The clone carrying this TCR beta chain showed up just a few times. TCRdb independently ran MiXCR on the 5' RACE reads; one entry per CDR3 protein. The data hold fewer than 650,000 distinct CDR3 sequences, with roughly 17% observed a single time. The record originates from a study of T-cell memory formation after mild COVID-19. Germline V lookup: CDR1 KGHDR, CDR2 SFDVKD. CDR3 length: 12 amino acids. V shed 9 bases and J shed 1 base, with 8 bases lying between them. V and J are TRBV24-1 and TRBJ1-1; weak D call: TRBD1 (5 bases). Sequencing was performed on PBMCs or a T cell subset sorted from them (not recorded which). This TCR derives from an adult woman who had mild COVID-19 (a few samples of this study predate the infection). Cell type and time point are not known. CDR3 residues: CATAGQNTEAFF. DNA for the CDR3: TGTGCCACCGCCGGACAGAACACTGAAGCTTTCTTT.